There are a few counts of the clone carrying this TCR beta chain. Per germline, CDR1 LGHNA and CDR2 YSLEER. CDR3 length equals 12 residues. The germline V and J ends were trimmed by 4 bases and 6 bases, with 9 bases remaining between them. Attachment of unique molecular identifiers was made to individual cDNA molecules. TCRdb re-derived calls from the 5' RACE reads in MiXCR, one entry per CDR3 protein. The table lists tens of thousands of distinct CDR3 sequences, roughly a sixth of them singletons. This specimen belongs to a study of early T cells in non-severe SARS-CoV-2 infection. The sample was whole blood. The chain has TRBV4-3 and TRBJ1-1; D unresolved. The receptor was isolated from an adult who was a healthcare worker with PCR-confirmed SARS-CoV-2 infection or an uninfected control (not recorded which). Written as DNA, the CDR3 is TGCGCCAGCAGCCTGTTAGGGTCTGAAGCTTTCTTT. This gives the protein CASSLLGSEAFF.